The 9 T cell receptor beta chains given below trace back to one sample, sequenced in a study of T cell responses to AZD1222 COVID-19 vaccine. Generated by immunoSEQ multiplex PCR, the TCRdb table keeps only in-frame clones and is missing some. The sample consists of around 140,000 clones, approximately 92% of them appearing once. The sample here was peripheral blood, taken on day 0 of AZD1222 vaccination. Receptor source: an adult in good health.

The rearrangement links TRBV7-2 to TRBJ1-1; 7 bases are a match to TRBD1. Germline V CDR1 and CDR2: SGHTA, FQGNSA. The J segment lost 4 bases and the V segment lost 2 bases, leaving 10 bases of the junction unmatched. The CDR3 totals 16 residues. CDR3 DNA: TGTGCCAGCAGCTTATTAGGCAGGGGGAGCACCACTGAAGCTTTCTTT. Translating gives CASSLLGRGSTTEAFF.

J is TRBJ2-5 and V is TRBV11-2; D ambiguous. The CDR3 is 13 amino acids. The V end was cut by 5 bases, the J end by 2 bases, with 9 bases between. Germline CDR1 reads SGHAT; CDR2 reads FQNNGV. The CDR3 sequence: CASSPLGQETQYF. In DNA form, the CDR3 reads TGTGCCAGCAGCCCATTGGGGCAAGAGACCCAGTACTTC.

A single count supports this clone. The CDR3 region has the DNA TGTGCCAGCAGCTTACCGGGACAAGGAGCTTTCTTT. This codes for CASSLPGQGAFF. The chain carries TRBV7-9 and TRBJ1-1; D may be TRBD1 (6 bases). The ends were cut back, 2 bases at V and 10 bases at J, with 11 bases in the middle. CDR3 length: 12 amino acids. Per germline, CDR1 SEHNR and CDR2 FQNEAQ (reference sequence).

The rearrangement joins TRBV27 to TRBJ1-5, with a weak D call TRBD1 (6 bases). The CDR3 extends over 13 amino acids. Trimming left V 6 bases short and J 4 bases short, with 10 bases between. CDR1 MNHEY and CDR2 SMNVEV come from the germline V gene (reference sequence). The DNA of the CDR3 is TGTGCCAGCAGGGGGACACGGAATCAGCCCCAGCATTTT. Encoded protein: CASRGTRNQPQHF.

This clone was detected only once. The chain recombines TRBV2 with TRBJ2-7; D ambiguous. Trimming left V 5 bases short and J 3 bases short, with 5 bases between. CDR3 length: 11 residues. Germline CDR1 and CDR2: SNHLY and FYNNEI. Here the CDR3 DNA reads TGTGCCAGCAGTCAACTCTACGAGCAGTACTTC. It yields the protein CASSQLYEQYF. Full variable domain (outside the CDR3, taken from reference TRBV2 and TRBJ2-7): EPEVTQTPSHQVTQMGQEVILRCVPISNHLYFYWYRQILGQKVEFLVSFYNNEISEKSEIFDDQFSVERPDGSNFTLKIRSTKLEDSAMYFCASSQLYEQYFGPGTRLTVT.

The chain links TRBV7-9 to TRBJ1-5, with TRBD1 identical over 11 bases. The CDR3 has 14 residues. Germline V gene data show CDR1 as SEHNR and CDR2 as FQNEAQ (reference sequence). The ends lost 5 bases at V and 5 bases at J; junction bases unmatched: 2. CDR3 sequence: CASSQGQGDQPQHF. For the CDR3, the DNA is TGTGCCAGCAGCCAGGGACAGGGGGATCAGCCCCAGCATTTT.

Here the CDR3 reads CASSPGLDQPQHF. The DNA for the CDR3 is TGTGCCAGCTCCCCGGGACTCGATCAGCCCCAGCATTTT. The rearrangement joins TRBV18 to TRBJ1-5, with D tentatively TRBD1 (5 bases). CDR1 KGHSH and CDR2 LQKENI come from the germline V gene. The CDR3 totals 13 residues. Deletions cut 6 bases from V and 5 bases from J, with 11 bases between.

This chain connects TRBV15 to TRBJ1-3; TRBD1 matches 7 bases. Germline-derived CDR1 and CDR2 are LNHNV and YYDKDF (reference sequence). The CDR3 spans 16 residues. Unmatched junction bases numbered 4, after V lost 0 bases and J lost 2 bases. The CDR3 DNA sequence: TGTGCCACCAGCAGAGATTGGCAGGGGGCTGGAAACACCATATATTTT. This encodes CATSRDWQGAGNTIYF.

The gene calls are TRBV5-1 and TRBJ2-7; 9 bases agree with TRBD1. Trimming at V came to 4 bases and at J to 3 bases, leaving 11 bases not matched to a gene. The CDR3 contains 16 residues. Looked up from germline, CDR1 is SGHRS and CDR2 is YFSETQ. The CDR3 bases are TGCGCCAGCAGCAGGATGGGGGACAGGGAGATCTACGAGCAGTACTTC. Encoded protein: CASSRMGDREIYEQYF.